This T cell receptor beta chain was identified in a study of Ad26.COV2.S vaccination and SARS-CoV-2 variants. Study background: In the COV1001 trial, the donor was in the Ad26.COV2.S arm. The study, taken as a whole, reports: Reported findings describe substantial breadth in spike-specific CD8+ and CD4+ T cell responses following vaccination. Similar non-spike TCR breadth was observed in recipients of vaccine and of placebo.

A word on this clone: No antigen is known for it.

Produced via immunoSEQ multiplex PCR; TCRdb's table is partial and in-frame only. Among a few hundred thousand clones listed, about 90% were seen once. Treatment denoted: 19 received Ad26.COV2.S at low or high dose, single or two shots; 5 received placebo; per-sample allocation not given. Collection of samples fell on day 63 after the first vaccine or placebo injection. An 18-55-year-old adult in Boston served as donor. Germline V gives CDR1 MNHEY, CDR2 SMNVEV (reference sequence). The V segment lost 7 bases and the J segment 8 bases; nucleotides outside the gene matches: 9. The CDR3 extends over 13 amino acids.

This receptor was taken from a person between 18 and 59 years old who received the Ad26.COV2.S COVID-19 vaccine or a placebo. The chain links TRBV27 to TRBJ1-2; 8 bases agree with TRBD1. This specimen was peripheral blood, taken in a trial of Ad26.COV2.S vaccine versus placebo. CDR3 loop: CASTAQGGRGYTF. The CDR3 region has the DNA TGTGCCAGCACCGCACAGGGGGGCCGGGGCTACACCTTC.